This T cell receptor beta chain is drawn from a study of T cells in Graves' hyperthyroidism and ophthalmopathy. The study's findings and limits: Model-based prediction identified ophthalmopathy a median roughly six months prior to its onset. The blood repertoire included most of the expanded thyroid clonotypes above 0.001.

Germline V CDR1 and CDR2: KGHDR, SFDVKD. Trimming cost V 0 bases and J 0 bases, with 4 bases left between them. This CDR3 has 14 residues. Every diagnosis used clinical symptoms, serum thyroxine and TRAb, thyroid ultrasound and orbital computed tomography. The investigators amplified TCR beta CDR3 regions from RNA transcripts. First-round RT-PCR with HTBI primers amplified the TCR CDR3 region. TCRdb re-analysed the multiplex PCR reads in MiXCR, keeping a single row per CDR3 protein. The sample lists under 350,000 distinct CDR3 sequences; over 15% were seen once. For this clonotype: Its antigen remains unknown.

V gene TRBV24-1 combines with J gene TRBJ1-2; D is ambiguous. The sequence came from a woman between 50 and 59 years old with Graves' hyperthyroidism. Sequencing was done on a sample of blood. The CDR3 bases are TGTGCCACCAGTGATTTGAGTGCTAACTATGGCTACACCTTC. This codes for CATSDLSANYGYTF.